The 28 T cell receptor beta chains listed next were all sequenced from one sample in a study of T-cell reconstitution after alpha-beta-depleted transplantation in children. Construction of the TCRbeta library involved unique molecular identifiers. TCRdb analysed the PCR reads with MiXCR anew, one entry per CDR3 protein. The sample includes over 200,000 distinct CDR3 sequences, about 9.2% of them seen just once. The sequenced sample was PBMCs from the stem cell graft donor, obtained from the stem cell graft. These receptors were collected from a human donor who donated a stem cell graft to a child with acute lymphoblastic leukemia.

Many counts were recorded for this clonotype. The J gene is TRBJ2-5, the V gene TRBV10-1; D could derive from TRBD1 or TRBD2 (5 bases each). V gave up 5 bases and J gave up 5 bases, with 15 bases separating them. The CDR3 consists of 14 residues. Germline CDR1 and CDR2: WNHNN and SYGVQD (reference sequence). CDR3 bases: TGCGCCAGCAGTAAGGGGCAACGAGGGGAGACCCAGTACTTC. As protein: CASSKGQRGETQYF.

The chain uses TRBV20-1 and TRBJ1-4, with TRBD1 matching 8 bases. This CDR3 region has 14 residues. The trim removed 6 bases at V and 8 bases at J, leaving 11 bases unmatched. Germline lookup yields CDR1 DFQATT and CDR2 SNEGSKA (reference sequence). The CDR3 DNA reads TGCAGTGCCCCACGGACAGGGTATGGGGAAAAACTGTTTTTT. This codes for CSAPRTGYGEKLFF.

This clonotype occurred many times. This chain connects TRBV30 to TRBJ2-1; 8 bases fit TRBD2. The length of the CDR3 is 14 residues. J lost 1 base, V lost 7 bases, and 6 bases had no gene match. Per the germline V gene, CDR1 is GTSNPN and CDR2 is SVGIG (reference sequence). In DNA, the CDR3 is TGTGCCTCCCAGACTAGCGAGTCCTACAATGAGCAGTTCTTC. Translated, it gives CASQTSESYNEQFF.

The rearrangement links TRBV24-1 to TRBJ2-5; 7 bases map to TRBD1. The CDR3 contains 14 residues. Germline V gene sequence: CDR1 KGHDR, CDR2 SFDVKD. The junction had 3 bases not matched to a gene; V was cut back by 4 bases and J by 2 bases. The CDR3 here is CATSDSTGQETQYF. Written as DNA, the CDR3 is TGTGCCACCAGTGACTCGACAGGGCAAGAGACCCAGTACTTC.

This rearrangement joins TRBV7-8 to TRBJ2-2, with D hard to call. The CDR3 sequence is 14 residues long. The germline CDR1 and CDR2 sequences are SGHVS and FQNEAQ. Trimming stripped 1 base from V and 5 bases from J, with 8 bases between. CDR3 sequence: CASSLVRSTGELFF. In DNA, the CDR3 is TGTGCCAGCAGCTTAGTCAGGAGTACCGGGGAGCTGTTTTTT.

The rearrangement uses TRBV5-1 and TRBJ1-3, with D tentatively TRBD1 (6 bases). Germline CDR1 and CDR2: SGHRS and YFSETQ. The CDR3 sequence is 14 residues long. V lost 2 bases and J lost 4, with 10 bases in between. CDR3 sequence reads: CASSFGGQGNTIYF. The CDR3 DNA sequence: TGCGCCAGCAGCTTTGGGGGGCAGGGAAACACCATATATTTT.

The chain links TRBV3-1 to TRBJ1-6, with a possible D match to TRBD1 (5 bases). Germline CDR1 and CDR2: LGHDT and YNNKEL (reference sequence). V was shortened by 8 bases and J by 2 bases, with 13 bases between the two germline ends. CDR3 length: 15 residues. CDR3 protein: CASGDDAAYNSPLHF. CDR3 bases: TGTGCCAGCGGGGACGACGCCGCCTATAATTCACCCCTCCACTTT.

This clonotype was counted ten times or more. The chain recombines TRBV24-1 with TRBJ2-2; perhaps TRBD2 as D (6 bases). The CDR3 is 16 residues long. CDR1 and CDR2 (germline): KGHDR, SFDVKD. V lost 1 base and J 3 bases, leaving 11 bases between the germline ends. In nucleotides, the CDR3 is TGTGCCACCAGTGATTTTACAGCGGGCTACACCGGGGAGCTGTTTTTT. Amino acid sequence: CATSDFTAGYTGELFF.

Written as DNA, the CDR3 is TGCGCCAGCAGCCAGACGACAGGGGCCTACGAGCAGTACTTC. It specifies CASSQTTGAYEQYF. This chain links TRBV4-3 with TRBJ2-7, with 8 nucleotides matching TRBD1. Germline V lookup: CDR1 LGHNA, CDR2 YSLEER. The CDR3 covers 14 residues. With V trimmed by 3 bases and J by 2 bases, 3 bases remained unmatched.

This rearrangement joins TRBV6-1 to TRBJ2-7; either TRBD1 or TRBD2 may fit D (5 bases each). This CDR3 is 13 amino acids long. Germline CDR1 MNHNS, CDR2 SASEGT. Deletions cut 11 bases from V and 5 bases from J, with 19 bases between. CDR3 protein: CAVKGPPGNEQYF. DNA for the CDR3: TGTGCCGTAAAGGGACCGCCTGGGAACGAGCAGTACTTC.

This clonotype was counted only a few times. J is TRBJ2-1 and V is TRBV5-1, with D possibly matching TRBD1 (6 bases). The V gene's germline CDR1 is SGHRS and CDR2 YFSETQ. The CDR3 has 16 residues. V was trimmed by 0 bases and J by 7 bases, leaving 17 bases between them. CDR3 sequence (DNA): TGCGCCAGCAGCTTGGCCGACAGGCCCGGGGCTAATGAGCAGTTCTTC. Translation: CASSLADRPGANEQFF.

The genes are TRBV18 and TRBJ2-5, with D maybe TRBD2 (5 bases). The CDR3 loop spans 14 amino acids. Trimming left V 6 bases short and J 2 bases short, with 13 bases between. Per the germline V gene, CDR1 is KGHSH and CDR2 is LQKENI. CDR3 coding DNA: TGTGCCAGCTCGTTGAGCGGTGAGCAAGAGACCCAGTACTTC. Its protein is CASSLSGEQETQYF.

The rearrangement joins TRBV20-1 to TRBJ1-1; no firm D call. Trimming took 2 bases from V and 1 from J, leaving 5 bases between them. CDR3 length: 12 residues. Germline assignment: CDR1 DFQATT and CDR2 SNEGSKA (reference sequence). The CDR3 loop is CSARIANTEAFF. The CDR3 DNA follows: TGCAGTGCTAGAATAGCGAACACTGAAGCTTTCTTT.

This clonotype was seen only a few times. The chain recombines TRBV5-1 with TRBJ1-5; the match to TRBD1 covers 8 bases. The V and J ends lost 4 bases and 6 bases, in that order; junction bases with no gene match: 6. The CDR3 has 14 amino acids. Germline V lookup: CDR1 SGHRS, CDR2 YFSETQ. CDR3 DNA sequence: TGCGCCAGCAGCGTAGGACAGGGCACTCAGCCCCAGCATTTT. It is translated as CASSVGQGTQPQHF.

As to this clonotype: Germline is not matched at one junction end, which may reflect a read error. The J gene is TRBJ2-4, the V gene TRBV14; D remains ambiguous. CDR3 length: 13 residues. Germline V gives CDR1 SGHDN, CDR2 FVKESK. CDR3 DNA sequence: TGTGCCAGCAGCCAAGATGTGGCAGCTATTAAGATCTTC. Its translation is CASSQDVAAIKIF.

The V call is TRBV18, the J call TRBJ2-1; possibly TRBD1 for D (5 bases). The CDR3 runs 15 residues. Trimming shortened V by 3 bases and J by 8 bases, and 17 bases separated the two germline ends. CDR1 and CDR2 (germline): KGHSH, LQKENI. CDR3 residues: CASSPQGASGHEQFF. The CDR3 DNA reads as TGTGCCAGCTCACCCCAGGGCGCCTCAGGGCATGAGCAGTTCTTC.

Many counts were recorded for this clonotype. The chain joins TRBV5-1 to TRBJ1-1; 8 nucleotides agree with TRBD1. With V trimmed by 1 base and J by 9 bases, 11 bases remained unmatched. This CDR3 has 15 amino acids. The germline V gene has CDR1 SGHRS and CDR2 YFSETQ. The CDR3 coding sequence is TGCGCCAGCAGCTTGCCAATTACAGGGGGTGAAAAAGCTTTCTTT. It specifies CASSLPITGGEKAFF.

This clonotype was detected a few times. CDR3 sequence: CASSQAVRSGNTIYF. Written as DNA, the CDR3 is TGCGCCAGCAGCCAAGCAGTCCGGTCCGGAAACACCATATATTTT. The rearrangement links TRBV4-3 to TRBJ1-3; unclear D gene. The CDR3 runs 15 residues. Trimming took 1 base from V and 4 from J, leaving 11 bases between them. The V gene's germline CDR1 is LGHNA and CDR2 YSLEER.

This clonotype was recorded many times. V gene TRBV3-1 combines with J gene TRBJ2-3; 7 positions agree with TRBD1. The germline gives CDR1 LGHDT, CDR2 YNNKEL (reference sequence). The CDR3 covers 15 residues. The ends lost 6 bases at V and 2 bases at J; junction bases unmatched: 8. CDR3 nucleotide sequence: TGTGCCAGCAGTCCCGGGACAGCCTACACAGATACGCAGTATTTT. The encoded protein is CASSPGTAYTDTQYF.

The chain links TRBV24-1 to TRBJ2-1; D might be TRBD1 (6 bases). Germline CDR1 reads KGHDR; CDR2 reads SFDVKD. CDR3 length equals 13 residues. Trimming pared 7 bases from V and 7 bases from J, leaving 13 bases between. This CDR3 reads CATSGTFGNEQFF. Written as DNA, the CDR3 is TGTGCCACCAGCGGGACATTTGGTAATGAGCAGTTCTTC.

This clonotype came up many times. The chain joins TRBV29-1 to TRBJ2-1; TRBD1 might be the D (6 bases). Germline V gene lookup returns CDR1 SQVTM and CDR2 ANQGSEA. V lost 1 base to trimming and J lost 7 bases, with 14 bases between them. The CDR3 spans 14 residues. This chain's CDR3 is CSVEVTGNRNEQFF. The CDR3 nucleotides are TGCAGCGTTGAAGTAACAGGGAATAGGAATGAGCAGTTCTTC.

This clonotype was seen many times. CDR3 sequence: CASSGVRGNTEAFF. In DNA, the CDR3 is TGTGCCAGCAGTGGTGTCAGGGGGAACACTGAAGCTTTCTTT. The chain links TRBV2 to TRBJ1-1, with a possible D match to TRBD1 (6 bases). CDR1 is SNHLY and CDR2 is FYNNEI in the germline V gene. This CDR3 contains 14 residues. V was clipped by 4 bases and J by 1 base, with 10 bases between them.

The V and J genes are TRBV11-2 and TRBJ2-5; D is possibly TRBD1 or TRBD2 (5 bases each). From germline, CDR1 is SGHAT and CDR2 FQNNGV. With 4 bases removed from V and 5 bases from J, the gap between germline ends came to 20 bases. The CDR3 is 16 residues long. Here the CDR3 reads CASSSPEGRTGETQYF. CDR3 coding DNA: TGTGCCAGCAGCTCCCCAGAGGGGCGTACGGGGGAGACCCAGTACTTC.

Many counts were recorded for this clonotype. The chain links TRBV5-1 to TRBJ1-2; a possible D gene is TRBD1 (5 bases). Germline assignment: CDR1 SGHRS and CDR2 YFSETQ. This CDR3 contains 14 residues. V shed 0 bases and J shed 10 bases, with 16 bases lying between them. CDR3 DNA sequence: TGCGCCAGCAGCTTGGATGGAGGGACGGACGTCTACACCTTC. This sequence encodes CASSLDGGTDVYTF.

This clonotype was seen more than once but under ten times. This rearrangement joins TRBV18 to TRBJ1-5; D is perhaps TRBD1 (6 bases). Per the germline V gene, CDR1 is KGHSH and CDR2 is LQKENI. The germline V and J ends were trimmed by 3 bases and 1 base, with 10 bases remaining between them. This CDR3 region has 15 residues. The chain's CDR3 is CASSPFDRSNQPQHF. The CDR3, as DNA: TGTGCCAGCTCACCCTTCGACAGGAGCAATCAGCCCCAGCATTTT.

This clonotype was recorded a few times. V and J are TRBV7-2 and TRBJ2-5, with D perhaps matching TRBD2 (5 bases). Germline CDR1 reads SGHTA; CDR2 reads FQGNSA. This CDR3 region has 13 residues. The germline V and J ends were trimmed by 5 bases and 5 bases, with 12 bases remaining between them. Here the CDR3 reads CASSPTITETQYF. CDR3 coding DNA: TGTGCCAGCAGCCCGACTATAACGGAGACCCAGTACTTC.

This clonotype showed up just a few times. The chain has TRBV10-3 and TRBJ1-5, with D unclear. V shed 3 bases and J shed 0 bases, with 6 bases lying between them. Germline V gives CDR1 ENHRY, CDR2 SYGVKD. The CDR3 is 14 amino acids. The CDR3 DNA follows: TGTGCCATCAGTGACCGAGTTAGCAATCAGCCCCAGCATTTT. Its translation is CAISDRVSNQPQHF.

This clonotype has at least ten counts. CDR3 nucleotides: TGTGCCAGCAGCGACAGGCAGGGTCCGAACACCGGGGAGCTGTTTTTT. Protein sequence: CASSDRQGPNTGELFF. This sequence joins TRBV7-8 and TRBJ2-2, with D maybe TRBD1 (6 bases). V shed 5 bases and J shed 0 bases, with 13 bases lying between them. CDR1 SGHVS and CDR2 FQNEAQ come from the germline V gene. CDR3 length: 16 amino acids.